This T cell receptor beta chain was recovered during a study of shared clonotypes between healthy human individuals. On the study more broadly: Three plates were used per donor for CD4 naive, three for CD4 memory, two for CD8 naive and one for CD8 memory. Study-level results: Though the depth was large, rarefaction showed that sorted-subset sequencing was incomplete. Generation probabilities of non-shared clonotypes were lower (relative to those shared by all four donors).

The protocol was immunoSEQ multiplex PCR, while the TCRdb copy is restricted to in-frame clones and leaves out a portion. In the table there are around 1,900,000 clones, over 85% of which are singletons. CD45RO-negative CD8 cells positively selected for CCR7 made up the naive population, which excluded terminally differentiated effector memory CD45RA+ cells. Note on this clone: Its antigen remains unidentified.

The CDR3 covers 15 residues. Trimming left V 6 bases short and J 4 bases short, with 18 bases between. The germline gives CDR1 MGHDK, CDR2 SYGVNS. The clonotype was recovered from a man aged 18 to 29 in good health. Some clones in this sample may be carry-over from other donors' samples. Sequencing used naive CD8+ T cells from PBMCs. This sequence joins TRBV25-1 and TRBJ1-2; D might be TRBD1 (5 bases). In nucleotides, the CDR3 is TGTGCCAGCAGCAAAAGAGGGGACCTGGGCTATGGCTACACCTTC. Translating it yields CASSKRGDLGYGYTF.